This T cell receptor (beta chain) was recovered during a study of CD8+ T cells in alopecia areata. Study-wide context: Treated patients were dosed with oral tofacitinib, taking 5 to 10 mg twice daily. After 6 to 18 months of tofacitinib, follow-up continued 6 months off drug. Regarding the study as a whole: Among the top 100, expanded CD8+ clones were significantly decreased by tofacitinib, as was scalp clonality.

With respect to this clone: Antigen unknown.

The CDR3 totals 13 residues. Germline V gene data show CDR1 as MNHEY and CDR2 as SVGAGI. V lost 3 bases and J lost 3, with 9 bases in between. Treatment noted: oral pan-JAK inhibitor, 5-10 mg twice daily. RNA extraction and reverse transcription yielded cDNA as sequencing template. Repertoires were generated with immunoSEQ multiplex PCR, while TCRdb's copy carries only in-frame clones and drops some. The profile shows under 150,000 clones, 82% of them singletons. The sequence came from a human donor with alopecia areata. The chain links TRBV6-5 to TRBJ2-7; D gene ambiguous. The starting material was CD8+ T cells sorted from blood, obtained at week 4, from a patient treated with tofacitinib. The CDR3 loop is CASSYGQIYEQYF. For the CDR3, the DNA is TGTGCCAGCAGTTATGGGCAGATCTACGAGCAGTACTTC.